A selection of T cell receptor beta chains follows, all from one sample in a study of OX40 agonist ivuxolimab in advanced cancers. The table came from immunoSEQ multiplex PCR; TCRdb's copy has only in-frame clones and leaves some out. This table holds 61,000 or so clones, over 80% found once. Sequences were derived from CD4+ or CD8+ T cells sorted from blood, sampled in a trial of the OX40 agonist ivuxolimab. The receptors originated from an adult with an advanced solid tumor such as melanoma, head and neck, liver or kidney cancer. Each CDR3 is given with its conserved first and last residue. D genes are given only for firm matches. A clone size is listed for some rows: how often the clone was seen (once, few, many), or a class if it is expanded.

d_call: TRBD2
j_call: TRBJ2-3
clone_size: -
cdr3_length: 19
v_call: TRBV2
cdr3_nt: TGTGCCAGCAGGGGCGGGCTAGCGGGGGGGCCCCGTACCGCAGATACGCAGTATTTT
cdr3_aa: CASRGGLAGGPRTADTQYF

d_call: -
j_call: TRBJ2-2
clone_size: -
cdr3_length: 15
v_call: TRBV5-4
cdr3_nt: TGTGCCAGCAGCCCTAGGGGCGCGAACACCGGGGAGCTGTTTTTT
cdr3_aa: CASSPRGANTGELFF

d_call: -
j_call: TRBJ2-7
clone_size: many
cdr3_length: 12
v_call: TRBV5-6
cdr3_nt: TGTGCCAGCAGCTTGAGCTCCTACGAGCAGTACTTC
cdr3_aa: CASSLSSYEQYF

d_call: -
j_call: TRBJ2-2
clone_size: -
cdr3_length: 14
v_call: TRBV7-8
cdr3_nt: TGTGCCAGCAGCCCTAGGTGGGAGGCCGGGGAGCTGTTTTTT
cdr3_aa: CASSPRWEAGELFF

d_call: TRBD2
j_call: TRBJ2-1
clone_size: -
cdr3_length: 18
v_call: TRBV11-3
cdr3_nt: TGTGCCAGCAGCTCAGGCGTTAGCGGGGGAGTTTCCTACAATGAGCAGTTCTTC
cdr3_aa: CASSSGVSGGVSYNEQFF

d_call: -
j_call: TRBJ2-6
clone_size: -
cdr3_length: 15
v_call: TRBV5-4
cdr3_nt: TGTGCCAGCAGCCCTGCTTACTCTGGGGCCAACGTCCTGACTTTC
cdr3_aa: CASSPAYSGANVLTF

d_call: -
j_call: TRBJ1-2
clone_size: -
cdr3_length: 15
v_call: TRBV6-5
cdr3_nt: TGTGCCAGCAGCGCCGGGACTGCTCTCCAGGGGGGCTACACCTTC
cdr3_aa: CASSAGTALQGGYTF

d_call: -
j_call: TRBJ2-5
clone_size: -
cdr3_length: 13
v_call: TRBV29-1
cdr3_nt: TGCAGCGTTGCTATGGGCGCTCAAGAGACCCAGTACTTC
cdr3_aa: CSVAMGAQETQYF

d_call: -
j_call: TRBJ2-6
clone_size: -
cdr3_length: 16
v_call: TRBV27
cdr3_nt: TGTGCCAGCAGTCCAACCCCCTCCGCTGGGGCCAACGTCCTGACTTTC
cdr3_aa: CASSPTPSAGANVLTF

d_call: -
j_call: TRBJ2-5
clone_size: -
cdr3_length: 14
v_call: TRBV5-1
cdr3_nt: TGCGCCAGCAGCTTGGAAGGGGGGCTTTGGACCCAGTACTTC
cdr3_aa: CASSLEGGLWTQYF

d_call: -
j_call: TRBJ1-2
clone_size: -
cdr3_length: 17
v_call: TRBV28
cdr3_nt: TGTGCCAGCAGTTTTTCCCCGTACGACAGGCATAACTATGGCTACACCTTC
cdr3_aa: CASSFSPYDRHNYGYTF

d_call: -
j_call: TRBJ2-2
clone_size: -
cdr3_length: 13
v_call: TRBV6-5
cdr3_nt: TGTGCCAGCCGAACATGGAACACCGGGGAGCTGTTTTTT
cdr3_aa: CASRTWNTGELFF

d_call: -
j_call: TRBJ1-6
clone_size: -
cdr3_length: 14
v_call: TRBV9
cdr3_nt: TGTGCCAGCAGCTCCGGACAGTCAAATTCACCCCTCCACTTT
cdr3_aa: CASSSGQSNSPLHF

d_call: -
j_call: TRBJ2-6
clone_size: -
cdr3_length: 15
v_call: TRBV4-2
cdr3_nt: TGTGCCAGCAGCCGGTTACAAAGTCGGGCCAACGTCCTGACTTTC
cdr3_aa: CASSRLQSRANVLTF

d_call: -
j_call: TRBJ2-7
clone_size: -
cdr3_length: 13
v_call: TRBV18
cdr3_nt: TGTGCCAGCTCACCCCCCCGTACCGACGAGCAGTACTTC
cdr3_aa: CASSPPRTDEQYF

d_call: TRBD1
j_call: TRBJ1-1
clone_size: -
cdr3_length: 13
v_call: TRBV29-1
cdr3_nt: TGCAGCGGCGCCGACAGGGGTTTGACTGAAGCTTTCTTT
cdr3_aa: CSGADRGLTEAFF

d_call: -
j_call: TRBJ1-5
clone_size: -
cdr3_length: 15
v_call: TRBV6-5
cdr3_nt: TGTGCCAGCAGTATCAGGGGCCATGTGGATCAGCCCCAGCATTTT
cdr3_aa: CASSIRGHVDQPQHF

d_call: TRBD2
j_call: TRBJ2-1
clone_size: -
cdr3_length: 15
v_call: TRBV18
cdr3_nt: TGTGCCAGCTCACTCCCGGGACTAGCGGGGGGTGAGCAGTTCTTC
cdr3_aa: CASSLPGLAGGEQFF

d_call: TRBD1
j_call: TRBJ2-1
clone_size: -
cdr3_length: 15
v_call: TRBV6-6
cdr3_nt: TGTGCCAGCAGTTCTACTTTTACAGGGGGGAATGAGCAGTTCTTC
cdr3_aa: CASSSTFTGGNEQFF

d_call: TRBD2
j_call: TRBJ2-5
clone_size: few
cdr3_length: 15
v_call: TRBV15
cdr3_nt: TGTGCCACCAGCACCTACGGGGGGAGGGCGGAGACCCAGTACTTC
cdr3_aa: CATSTYGGRAETQYF

d_call: -
j_call: TRBJ1-3
clone_size: -
cdr3_length: 13
v_call: TRBV2
cdr3_nt: TGTGCCAGCAGTTTCAGGGGTGTGAACACCATATATTTT
cdr3_aa: CASSFRGVNTIYF

d_call: TRBD1
j_call: TRBJ2-1
clone_size: -
cdr3_length: 13
v_call: TRBV7-2
cdr3_nt: TGTGCCAGCACCGAGACAGGGATTAAGGAGCAGTTCTTC
cdr3_aa: CASTETGIKEQFF

d_call: -
j_call: TRBJ1-5
clone_size: -
cdr3_length: 13
v_call: TRBV29-1
cdr3_nt: TGCAGCGTGGCGGAACAGGCTAATCAGCCCCAGCATTTT
cdr3_aa: CSVAEQANQPQHF

d_call: -
j_call: TRBJ1-1
clone_size: -
cdr3_length: 13
v_call: TRBV7-3
cdr3_nt: TGTGCCAGCAGCCCGCAGGGGAACACTGAAGCTTTCTTT
cdr3_aa: CASSPQGNTEAFF

d_call: -
j_call: TRBJ1-4
clone_size: -
cdr3_length: 15
v_call: TRBV5-1
cdr3_nt: TGCGCCAGCAGCTTGGTAGGGACGGATAATGAAAAACTGTTTTTT
cdr3_aa: CASSLVGTDNEKLFF

d_call: -
j_call: TRBJ1-1
clone_size: -
cdr3_length: 13
v_call: TRBV10-3
cdr3_nt: TGTGCCATCAGTGACAGGGGGAACACTGAAGCTTTCTTT
cdr3_aa: CAISDRGNTEAFF

d_call: TRBD1
j_call: TRBJ2-1
clone_size: few
cdr3_length: 17
v_call: TRBV28
cdr3_nt: TGTGCCAGCACCTCCTCCGGGACAGTCAGCTCCTACAATGAGCAGTTCTTC
cdr3_aa: CASTSSGTVSSYNEQFF

d_call: -
j_call: TRBJ2-5
clone_size: -
cdr3_length: 16
v_call: TRBV14
cdr3_nt: TGTGCCAGCAGCCATAAATCGGACCTGGCTAGAGAGACCCAGTACTTC
cdr3_aa: CASSHKSDLARETQYF

d_call: -
j_call: TRBJ2-5
clone_size: -
cdr3_length: 14
v_call: TRBV4-2
cdr3_nt: TGTGCCAGCAGCCAAGATCTAGTTCAAGAGACCCAGTACTTC
cdr3_aa: CASSQDLVQETQYF

d_call: -
j_call: TRBJ2-7
clone_size: once
cdr3_length: 15
v_call: TRBV19
cdr3_nt: TGTGCCAGTAGCATCTCAGGGGCCGATTCATACGAGCAGTACTTC
cdr3_aa: CASSISGADSYEQYF

d_call: TRBD1
j_call: TRBJ2-5
clone_size: -
cdr3_length: 14
v_call: TRBV5-4
cdr3_nt: TGTGCCAGCAGCCCGGACAGGTTACAAGAGACCCAGTACTTC
cdr3_aa: CASSPDRLQETQYF

d_call: TRBD2
j_call: TRBJ2-1
clone_size: -
cdr3_length: 16
v_call: TRBV6-5
cdr3_nt: TGTGCCAGCAGTTACTCACAACTAGCGGGGGGCAATGAGCAGTTCTTC
cdr3_aa: CASSYSQLAGGNEQFF

d_call: -
j_call: TRBJ2-3
clone_size: -
cdr3_length: 14
v_call: TRBV27
cdr3_nt: TGTGCCAGCCGGACTTTAAGGAGCACAGATACGCAGTATTTT
cdr3_aa: CASRTLRSTDTQYF

d_call: -
j_call: TRBJ1-6
clone_size: -
cdr3_length: 14
v_call: TRBV5-4
cdr3_nt: TGTGCCAGCAGCCCTGGGTTACGGAATTCACCCCTCCACTTT
cdr3_aa: CASSPGLRNSPLHF

d_call: TRBD2
j_call: TRBJ2-1
clone_size: -
cdr3_length: 16
v_call: TRBV18
cdr3_nt: TGTGCCAGCTCCCCCCCTACTAGCGGGGGTTCTGATGAGCAGTTCTTC
cdr3_aa: CASSPPTSGGSDEQFF

d_call: -
j_call: TRBJ2-7
clone_size: once
cdr3_length: 13
v_call: TRBV2
cdr3_nt: TGTGCCCCCAAGGAGACGGGAAGAGACGAGCAGTACTTC
cdr3_aa: CAPKETGRDEQYF

d_call: TRBD1
j_call: TRBJ1-4
clone_size: -
cdr3_length: 15
v_call: TRBV6-6
cdr3_nt: TGTGCCAGCAGTTCACTCCGGGCAGGGGGCGAAAAACTGTTTTTT
cdr3_aa: CASSSLRAGGEKLFF

d_call: -
j_call: TRBJ2-7
clone_size: -
cdr3_length: 14
v_call: TRBV29-1
cdr3_nt: TGCAGCGTTGAAGTACCGGAGGAGTCCTACGAGCAGTACTTC
cdr3_aa: CSVEVPEESYEQYF

d_call: -
j_call: TRBJ1-4
clone_size: -
cdr3_length: 14
v_call: TRBV7-7
cdr3_nt: TGTGCTAGCAGCCCCGGACGGAATAATGAAAAACTGTTTTTT
cdr3_aa: CASSPGRNNEKLFF

d_call: -
j_call: TRBJ2-3
clone_size: -
cdr3_length: 15
v_call: TRBV5-1
cdr3_nt: TGCGCCAGCAGCTTGGACGGGGGCGAAACAGATACGCAGTATTTT
cdr3_aa: CASSLDGGETDTQYF

d_call: -
j_call: TRBJ2-6
clone_size: -
cdr3_length: 14
v_call: TRBV19
cdr3_nt: TGTGCCAGTAACAAGGGGGCTGGGGCCAACGTCCTGACTTTC
cdr3_aa: CASNKGAGANVLTF

d_call: -
j_call: TRBJ2-3
clone_size: -
cdr3_length: 13
v_call: TRBV13
cdr3_nt: TGTGCCAGCAGCTTAGGACACACAGATACGCAGTATTTT
cdr3_aa: CASSLGHTDTQYF

d_call: -
j_call: TRBJ1-2
clone_size: -
cdr3_length: 15
v_call: TRBV9
cdr3_nt: TGTGCCAGCAACCGACCGGGCCACGCGGGTAATGGCTACACCTTC
cdr3_aa: CASNRPGHAGNGYTF

d_call: -
j_call: TRBJ2-3
clone_size: -
cdr3_length: 16
v_call: TRBV5-1
cdr3_nt: TGCGCCAGCAGCTCCGGAGGAGGGAGAGGCACAGATACGCAGTATTTT
cdr3_aa: CASSSGGGRGTDTQYF

d_call: -
j_call: TRBJ2-1
clone_size: -
cdr3_length: 15
v_call: TRBV18
cdr3_nt: TGTGCCAGCTCACGGGATGGACGGCGAAACAATGAGCAGTTCTTC
cdr3_aa: CASSRDGRRNNEQFF

d_call: TRBD1
j_call: TRBJ1-3
clone_size: -
cdr3_length: 17
v_call: TRBV19
cdr3_nt: TGTGCCAGTACCGACGGACAGGCCCGTTGGTCTGGAAACACCATATATTTT
cdr3_aa: CASTDGQARWSGNTIYF

d_call: -
j_call: TRBJ1-2
clone_size: -
cdr3_length: 13
v_call: TRBV5-1
cdr3_nt: TGCGCCAGCAGCATACAGGATACAAGGGGCTACACCTTC
cdr3_aa: CASSIQDTRGYTF

d_call: TRBD2
j_call: TRBJ2-5
clone_size: once
cdr3_length: 17
v_call: TRBV7-2
cdr3_nt: TGTGCCAGCAGCCCTCGAGTTAGCGGGGGCCAACGGGGGACCCAGTACTTC
cdr3_aa: CASSPRVSGGQRGTQYF

d_call: -
j_call: TRBJ1-3
clone_size: -
cdr3_length: 15
v_call: TRBV6-5
cdr3_nt: TGTGCCAGCAGTTACAATGGGGTCTCTGGAAACACCATATATTTT
cdr3_aa: CASSYNGVSGNTIYF

d_call: -
j_call: TRBJ1-4
clone_size: once
cdr3_length: 14
v_call: TRBV6-6
cdr3_nt: TGTGCCAGCAGTACGGGAAGGCCTAATGAAAAACTGTTTTTT
cdr3_aa: CASSTGRPNEKLFF

d_call: TRBD2
j_call: TRBJ2-1
clone_size: -
cdr3_length: 17
v_call: TRBV5-8
cdr3_nt: TGTGCCAGCAGCGAGATGGCTAGCGGGGTAGCCTACAATGAGCAGTTCTTC
cdr3_aa: CASSEMASGVAYNEQFF

d_call: -
j_call: TRBJ1-5
clone_size: -
cdr3_length: 14
v_call: TRBV28
cdr3_nt: TGTGCCAGCAGTTTACCCCTACGCAGGCAGCCCCAGCATTTT
cdr3_aa: CASSLPLRRQPQHF

d_call: -
j_call: TRBJ1-1
clone_size: -
cdr3_length: 13
v_call: TRBV6-4
cdr3_nt: TGTGCCAGCAGTGCGATGGAGAACACCGAAGCTTTCTTT
cdr3_aa: CASSAMENTEAFF

d_call: -
j_call: TRBJ1-3
clone_size: -
cdr3_length: 14
v_call: TRBV9
cdr3_nt: TGTGCCAGCAGCGGGGAACAGGGTCTGAACACCATATATTTT
cdr3_aa: CASSGEQGLNTIYF

d_call: -
j_call: TRBJ1-2
clone_size: once
cdr3_length: 13
v_call: TRBV2
cdr3_nt: TGTGCCAGCAGCATGACAGCTAACTATGGCTACACCTTC
cdr3_aa: CASSMTANYGYTF

d_call: -
j_call: TRBJ2-3
clone_size: -
cdr3_length: 12
v_call: TRBV30
cdr3_nt: TGTGCCTGGAGTGTGGGCACAGATACGCAGTATTTT
cdr3_aa: CAWSVGTDTQYF

d_call: -
j_call: TRBJ1-2
clone_size: -
cdr3_length: 13
v_call: TRBV6-1
cdr3_nt: TGTGCCAGCAGTCTTTCAGGGTTCGGTGGCTACACCTTC
cdr3_aa: CASSLSGFGGYTF